This T cell receptor (beta chain) appears in the sequencing data of a study of yellow fever vaccine responses in identical twins. This clonotype was counted between two and nine times. As yet, its antigen is unknown. Study conclusions and caveats: As reported, the vaccine T cell response of twins seemed partly convergent and partly personalized.

V shed 4 bases and J 4 bases; nucleotides not matched to a gene: 12. This CDR3 is 18 amino acids long. Germline CDR1 reads SGHNT; CDR2 reads YENEEA. From the RT-PCR reads, TCRdb called clonotypes with MiXCR, one entry per CDR3 protein. The sample has some 11,000 distinct CDR3 sequences, 65% to 80% seen once. This material consisted of T cells from blood (PBMCs), unsorted or a sorted subset (not recorded which), taken before or after yellow fever vaccination (not recorded which). This sequence was found in a woman between 18 and 29 years old who received the yellow fever vaccine. The rearrangement links TRBV11-3 to TRBJ2-1; 11 nucleotides match TRBD2. The CDR3 loop is CASSYPRSGLADYNEQFF. For the CDR3, the DNA is TGTGCCAGCAGCTACCCCCGATCGGGACTAGCGGATTACAATGAGCAGTTCTTC.